This TCR beta chain was identified in a study of blood T cells in healthy people across ages. Total RNA, at least 6 micrograms per sample, was extracted from PBMCs. Study-wide results and caveats: Across the age range, TCR beta diversity per million T cells fell in a roughly linear way. Donor CMV infection status was unknown, possibly confounding age-related changes in expanded clonotypes.

Using a J-beta primer mix together with a sample-barcoded 5' primer, a second PCR was run for roughly 6 to 12 cycles. Each CDR3 protein gets one entry after TCRdb re-called the 5' RACE reads with MiXCR. The sample consists of about 1.5 million distinct CDR3 sequences, 42% of them appearing once. As regards this clonotype: As yet, its antigen is unknown.

Losses at the gene ends were 0 bases for V and 2 bases for J; bases not matched to a gene: 7. Germline V gene lookup returns CDR1 SGHRS and CDR2 YFSETQ. This CDR3 spans 17 amino acids. V usage is TRBV5-1 and J usage is TRBJ2-3, with 9 bases fitting TRBD2. The sequencing sample was made of blood. The sequence was collected from a woman between 18 and 30 years old in good health. CDR3 amino acids: CASSLAWASGATDTQYF. Here the CDR3 DNA reads TGCGCCAGCAGCTTGGCCTGGGCTAGCGGGGCCACAGATACGCAGTATTTT.